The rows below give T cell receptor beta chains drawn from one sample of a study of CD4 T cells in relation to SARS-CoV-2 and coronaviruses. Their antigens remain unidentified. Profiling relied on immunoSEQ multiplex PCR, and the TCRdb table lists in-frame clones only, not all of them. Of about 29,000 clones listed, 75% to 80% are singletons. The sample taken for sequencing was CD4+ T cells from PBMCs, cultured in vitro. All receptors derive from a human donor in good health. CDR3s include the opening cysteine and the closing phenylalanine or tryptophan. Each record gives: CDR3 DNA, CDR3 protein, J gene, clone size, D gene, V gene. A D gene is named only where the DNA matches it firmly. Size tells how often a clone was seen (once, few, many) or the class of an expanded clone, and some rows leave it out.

CDR3 DNA: TGTGCCAGTACGGGGGGACAGCAATCCGCAACTAATGAAAAACTGTTTTTT
CDR3 protein: CASTGGQQSATNEKLFF
J gene: TRBJ1-4
clone size: NA
D gene: TRBD1
V gene: TRBV19

CDR3 DNA: TGTGCCAGCAGTAGCGGCGAGGGAGTTCACTATGGCTACACCTTC
CDR3 protein: CASSSGEGVHYGYTF
J gene: TRBJ1-2
clone size: NA
D gene: NA
V gene: TRBV6-5

CDR3 DNA: TGTGCCAGCAGTGAAGGGGCAAGGGTGAACACTGAAGCTTTCTTT
CDR3 protein: CASSEGARVNTEAFF
J gene: TRBJ1-1
clone size: NA
D gene: NA
V gene: TRBV2

CDR3 DNA: TGTGCCAGCAGGCTGGGGCACCTCAATCAGCCCCAGCATTTT
CDR3 protein: CASRLGHLNQPQHF
J gene: TRBJ1-5
clone size: NA
D gene: NA
V gene: TRBV6-6

CDR3 DNA: TGTGCCAGCAGCTTGGGGACAGGGAGGTACGAGCAGTACTTC
CDR3 protein: CASSLGTGRYEQYF
J gene: TRBJ2-7
clone size: NA
D gene: TRBD1
V gene: TRBV7-8

CDR3 DNA: TGTGCCAGCTCACCACCTCAGAGCTCTGGAAACACCATATATTTT
CDR3 protein: CASSPPQSSGNTIYF
J gene: TRBJ1-3
clone size: NA
D gene: NA
V gene: TRBV18

CDR3 DNA: TGCGCCAGCAGCTTGGAGGCTAGCGGGACGGGAGAGACCCAGTACTTC
CDR3 protein: CASSLEASGTGETQYF
J gene: TRBJ2-5
clone size: NA
D gene: TRBD2
V gene: TRBV5-1

CDR3 DNA: TGTGCCAGCAGCGCCCGGGGTAGGGGGGCCTACAATGAGCAGTTCTTC
CDR3 protein: CASSARGRGAYNEQFF
J gene: TRBJ2-1
clone size: NA
D gene: NA
V gene: TRBV7-9

CDR3 DNA: TGTGCCTGGAGTGAAGCGGGAGCTTTGGATACGCAGTATTTT
CDR3 protein: CAWSEAGALDTQYF
J gene: TRBJ2-3
clone size: NA
D gene: TRBD2
V gene: TRBV30

CDR3 DNA: TGTGCCAGCAGTTTGGTAGCGGGGGGGCGGGTAGATACGCAGTATTTT
CDR3 protein: CASSLVAGGRVDTQYF
J gene: TRBJ2-3
clone size: NA
D gene: TRBD2
V gene: TRBV27

CDR3 DNA: TGTGCCAGCAGCCTCAATCGACAGGCCCTGAACACTGAAGCTTTCTTT
CDR3 protein: CASSLNRQALNTEAFF
J gene: TRBJ1-1
clone size: NA
D gene: NA
V gene: TRBV7-8

CDR3 DNA: TGTGCCAGCAGCCAAGGGGGTATCCGTTATAGCAATCAGCCCCAGCATTTT
CDR3 protein: CASSQGGIRYSNQPQHF
J gene: TRBJ1-5
clone size: few
D gene: NA
V gene: TRBV4-2

CDR3 DNA: TGTGCCAGCAGCTTTTTTTTACAGAGCTCTGGAAACACCATATATTTT
CDR3 protein: CASSFFLQSSGNTIYF
J gene: TRBJ1-3
clone size: NA
D gene: NA
V gene: TRBV5-5

CDR3 DNA: TGTGCCAGCAGCTTAAGGACAGACAATGAGCAGTTCTTC
CDR3 protein: CASSLRTDNEQFF
J gene: TRBJ2-1
clone size: NA
D gene: NA
V gene: TRBV11-2

CDR3 DNA: TGTGCCAGCAGTGACGGCCAAGGAACTGAGCAGTTCTTC
CDR3 protein: CASSDGQGTEQFF
J gene: TRBJ2-1
clone size: NA
D gene: NA
V gene: TRBV6-4

CDR3 DNA: TGTGCCAGCAGTTATTTCCAGACCGGGGAGCTGTTTTTT
CDR3 protein: CASSYFQTGELFF
J gene: TRBJ2-2
clone size: NA
D gene: NA
V gene: TRBV6-2/TRBV6-3

CDR3 DNA: TGTGCCAGCAGCCCCATAAGGGGGGAAGGAAACACCATATATTTT
CDR3 protein: CASSPIRGEGNTIYF
J gene: TRBJ1-3
clone size: NA
D gene: NA
V gene: TRBV7-8

CDR3 DNA: TGTGCCAGTAGTAAGTTAGGCCCCCTGGGCACTGAAGCTTTCTTT
CDR3 protein: CASSKLGPLGTEAFF
J gene: TRBJ1-1
clone size: once
D gene: NA
V gene: TRBV19

CDR3 DNA: TGTGCCAGCAGTTTCTGGCAGGGGGCAGGCACTGAAGCTTTCTTT
CDR3 protein: CASSFWQGAGTEAFF
J gene: TRBJ1-1
clone size: NA
D gene: TRBD1
V gene: TRBV28

CDR3 DNA: TGTGCCAGCAGCCGACTCGCCCAGGAGAACTATGGCTACACCTTC
CDR3 protein: CASSRLAQENYGYTF
J gene: TRBJ1-2
clone size: NA
D gene: NA
V gene: TRBV3-1/TRBV3-2

CDR3 DNA: TGCAGTGCTGGAGGGATCCACGAGCAGTACTTC
CDR3 protein: CSAGGIHEQYF
J gene: TRBJ2-7
clone size: NA
D gene: NA
V gene: TRBV20-1

CDR3 DNA: TGTGCCAGCAGTGTGCAGGCAGATAAGAGGGGTGAGCAGTTCTTC
CDR3 protein: CASSVQADKRGEQFF
J gene: TRBJ2-1
clone size: NA
D gene: NA
V gene: TRBV2

CDR3 DNA: TGTGCCAGCAGTTACTTGCCCTCTGGGACAGTTGAAAAACTGTTTTTT
CDR3 protein: CASSYLPSGTVEKLFF
J gene: TRBJ1-4
clone size: few
D gene: TRBD1
V gene: TRBV6-5